The source of this T cell receptor (beta chain) is a study of metastatic and nonmetastatic thyroid tumors. Study-level information: Malignant and benign thyroid patients had repertoires compared in peripheral blood and tumor or nodule tissue. Study conclusions and caveats: When malignant thyroid tumors were compared with benign nodules, TCR beta diversity was reportedly significantly higher in the malignant tumors. This held in both blood and tumor samples.

V gave up 0 bases and J gave up 1 base, with 10 bases separating them. The CDR3 runs to 15 residues. Germline V gives CDR1 DFQATT, CDR2 SNEGSKA (reference sequence). Source study methods: A classifier of distant metastasis in papillary thyroid cancer was built from CDR3 differences (across clinicopathological groups). TCRdb re-analyzed the PCR reads through MiXCR. These V and J calls rely on TCRdb rather than the paper's analysis. This table has tens of thousands of clones, nearly 25% appearing once. This clone was seen repeatedly, ten times or more. Its antigen is undetermined. All patients were treatment-naive before thyroid surgery.

The rearrangement uses TRBV20-1 and TRBJ1-5; D gene ambiguous. The sequence came from a female donor with papillary thyroid cancer or a benign thyroid nodule (not recorded which). Some clones in this sample may be carry-over from other donors' samples. The source material was tumor tissue. Written as DNA, the CDR3 is TGCAGTGCTAGAGATCGGCGGAAAAGCAATCAGCCCCAGCATTTT. It translates to CSARDRRKSNQPQHF.